Following are 7 T cell receptor beta chains from one sample sequenced in a study of blood T cell repertoires in COVID-19. Some clones are missing from TCRdb's copy, which holds only in-frame ones; the method was immunoSEQ multiplex PCR. Among 150,000 or so clones listed, about 84% were seen once. Sample: PBMCs or T cells enriched from blood (not recorded which). The receptors shown here come from a woman aged 40-49 years with acute COVID-19.

In its sample, this clone was seen a few times. The chain combines TRBV4-1 with TRBJ1-1; TRBD1 might be the D (5 bases). The CDR3 has 17 amino acids. Trimming left V 4 bases short and J 3 bases short, with 21 bases between. The germline V gene has CDR1 MGHRA and CDR2 YSYEKL. CDR3 coding DNA: TGCGCCAGCAGCCCCCCCCAGGGAGGGGAAGCCTACACTGAAGCTTTCTTT. This gives the protein CASSPPQGGEAYTEAFF.

The J gene is TRBJ2-1, the V gene TRBV5-4, with D possibly TRBD2 on 6 matching bases. The CDR3 sequence is 14 residues long. V gave up 3 bases and J gave up 5 bases, with 12 bases separating them. CDR1 is SGHNT and CDR2 is YYREEE in the germline V gene (reference sequence). The CDR3 sequence: CASSYRDSNNEQFF. DNA for the CDR3: TGTGCCAGCAGCTACCGGGACTCAAACAATGAGCAGTTCTTC.

The chain has TRBV5-1 and TRBJ1-1; weak D call: TRBD1 (6 bases). V gave up 0 bases and J gave up 3 bases, with 12 bases separating them. In germline, CDR1 is SGHRS, CDR2 YFSETQ. This CDR3 has 15 amino acids. Written as DNA, the CDR3 is TGCGCCAGCAGCTTGGTTCTGGGGGCGGACACTGAAGCTTTCTTT. The encoded protein is CASSLVLGADTEAFF. Complete variable domain (other parts from reference TRBV5-1 and TRBJ1-1): KAGVTQTPRYLIKTRGQQVTLSCSPISGHRSVSWYQQTPGQGLQFLFEYFSETQRNKGNFPGRFSGRQFSNSRSEMNVSTLELGDSALYLCASSLVLGADTEAFFGQGTRLTVV.

V gene TRBV5-1 combines with J gene TRBJ1-1; no clear D gene. CDR1 is SGHRS and CDR2 is YFSETQ in the germline V gene. This CDR3 spans 13 amino acids. V was trimmed by 5 bases and J by 3 bases, leaving 11 bases between them. The CDR3 nucleotides are TGCGCCAGCAGTATGACAAGGTACACTGAAGCTTTCTTT. It translates to CASSMTRYTEAFF.

CDR3 region: CASGRGGSLEQYF. CDR3 coding DNA: TGTGCCAGCGGTCGGGGGGGCTCTCTCGAGCAGTACTTC. The chain couples TRBV7-8 to TRBJ2-7; TRBD2 matches at 8 bases. From germline, CDR1 is SGHVS and CDR2 FQNEAQ. The CDR3 runs to 13 residues. V trimming: 8 bases; J trimming: 6 bases; junction bases outside the gene matches: 9.

J is TRBJ2-7 and V is TRBV29-1, with 8 bases aligning to TRBD2. Germline V gene lookup returns CDR1 SQVTM and CDR2 ANQGSEA. The ends lost 4 bases at V and 0 bases at J; junction bases unmatched: 11. This CDR3 contains 16 residues. Written as DNA, the CDR3 is TGCAGCGTTGCTGTGGGGGGACTAGTAAGCTCCTACGAGCAGTACTTC. This encodes CSVAVGGLVSSYEQYF.

Here the CDR3 reads CASSVTGDSNQPQHF. DNA for the CDR3: TGCGCCAGCAGCGTAACAGGCGATAGCAATCAGCCCCAGCATTTT. This chain links TRBV5-1 with TRBJ1-5, with D tentatively TRBD1 (5 bases). The CDR3 length is 15 residues. CDR1 is SGHRS and CDR2 is YFSETQ in the germline V gene. Trimming left V 4 bases short and J 0 bases short, with 11 bases between.